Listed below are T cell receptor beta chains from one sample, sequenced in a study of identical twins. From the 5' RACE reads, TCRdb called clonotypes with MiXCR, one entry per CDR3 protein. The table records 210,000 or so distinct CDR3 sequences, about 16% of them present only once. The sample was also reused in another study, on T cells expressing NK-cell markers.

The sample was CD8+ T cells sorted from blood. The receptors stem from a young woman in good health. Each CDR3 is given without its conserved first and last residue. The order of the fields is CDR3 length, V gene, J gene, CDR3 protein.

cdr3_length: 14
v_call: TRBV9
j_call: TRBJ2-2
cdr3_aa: ASEGRGRLNTGELF

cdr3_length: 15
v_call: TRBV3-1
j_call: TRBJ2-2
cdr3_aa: ASSQGAPGLNTGELF

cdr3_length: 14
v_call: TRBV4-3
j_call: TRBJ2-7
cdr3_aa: ASSQDWAVTPYEQY

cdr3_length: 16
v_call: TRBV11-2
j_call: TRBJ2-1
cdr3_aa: ASSSRKGTSGGFDEQF

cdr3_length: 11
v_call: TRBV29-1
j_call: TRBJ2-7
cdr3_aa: SVGIAENYEQY

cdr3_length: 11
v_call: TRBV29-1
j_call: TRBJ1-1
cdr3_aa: SVGIFGAPEAF

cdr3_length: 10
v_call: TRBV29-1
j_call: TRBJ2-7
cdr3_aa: SVEGRPYEQY

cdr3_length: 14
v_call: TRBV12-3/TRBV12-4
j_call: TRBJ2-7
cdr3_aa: ASSAGTSASLREQY

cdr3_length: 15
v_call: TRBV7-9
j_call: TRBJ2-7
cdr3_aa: ASSPEAGTRGSYEQY

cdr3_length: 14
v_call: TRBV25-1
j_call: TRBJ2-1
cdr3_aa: ASSEIITGDADEQF

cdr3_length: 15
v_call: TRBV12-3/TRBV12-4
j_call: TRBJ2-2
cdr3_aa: ASSPRAGAVFTGELF

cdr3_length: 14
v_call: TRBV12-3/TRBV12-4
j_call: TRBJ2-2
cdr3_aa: ASRLRLAGSAGELF

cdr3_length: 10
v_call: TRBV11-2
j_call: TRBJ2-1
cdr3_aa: ASSLGAVEQF

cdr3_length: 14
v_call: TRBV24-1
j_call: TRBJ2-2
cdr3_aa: ATSDQDRGLSGELF

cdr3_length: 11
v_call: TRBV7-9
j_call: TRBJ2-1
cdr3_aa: ASRPLALSEQF

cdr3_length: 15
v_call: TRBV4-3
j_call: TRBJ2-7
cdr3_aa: ASSHILVAGNSYEQY